This T cell receptor (beta chain) was recovered during a study of patients and donors after allogeneic stem cell transplantation. The CDR3 covers 16 residues. V lost 3 bases to trimming and J lost 4 bases, with 19 bases between them. Germline V gene sequence: CDR1 SGHRS, CDR2 YFSETQ. TCRdb called the RT-PCR reads again in MiXCR, with one record for every CDR3 protein. The sample includes roughly 150,000 distinct CDR3 sequences, more than 20% of them seen just once. The origin of this receptor is a human donor who was either an allogeneic HSCT recipient or a stem cell or donor lymphocyte infusion donor (not recorded which). It is not recorded whose cells these are; they may come from a transplant donor. The rearrangement links TRBV5-1 to TRBJ1-1; D is possibly TRBD1 (6 bases). Sequencing used blood, either unsorted or a sorted T cell fraction (not recorded which). The CDR3 nucleotides read TGCGCCAGCAGCTCACCGGGACACCCAGATATCACTGAAGCTTTCTTT. This gives the protein CASSSPGHPDITEAFF. The full variable domain, its missing parts supplied by reference TRBV5-1 and TRBJ1-1, is KAGVTQTPRYLIKTRGQQVTLSCSPISGHRSVSWYQQTPGQGLQFLFEYFSETQRNKGNFPGRFSGRQFSNSRSEMNVSTLELGDSALYLCASSSPGHPDITEAFFGQGTRLTVV.